These 4 T cell receptor beta chains were all obtained from the same sample, sequenced in a study of T cell responses to AZD1222 COVID-19 vaccine. Data came from immunoSEQ multiplex PCR; TCRdb stores just in-frame clones and leaves some out. The table records 95,000 to 150,000 clones, 90% to 95% of them present only once. Source: peripheral blood, taken 28 days after the second AZD1222 dose. These receptors were collected from an adult who received the AZD1222 COVID-19 vaccine.

The chain recombines TRBV7-2 with TRBJ2-3; 15 bases agree with TRBD2. The CDR3 covers 18 residues. Per the germline V gene, CDR1 is SGHTA and CDR2 is FQGNSA. V was pared by 3 bases and J by 3 bases, with 7 bases of the junction left unmatched. CDR3 region: CASSLGPGLAGGTDTQYF. DNA for the CDR3: TGTGCCAGCAGCTTGGGCCCGGGACTAGCGGGAGGAACAGATACGCAGTATTTT.

The chain uses TRBV21-1 and TRBJ2-3. TRBV21-1 constitutes a pseudogene. CDR3 length: 16 residues. DNA of the CDR3: TGTGCCAGCAGCTGTCGGAACCGGGACGGAACAGATACGCAGTATTTT. Its translation is CASSCRNRDGTDTQYF.

The chain employs TRBV2 and TRBJ1-1, with 8 nucleotides matching TRBD1. Germline CDR1 SNHLY, CDR2 FYNNEI. V lost 6 bases to trimming and J lost 5 bases; unmatched junction nucleotides: 5. The CDR3 sequence is 13 residues long. CDR3 bases: TGTGCCAGCAGGGCAGGGGGCTTGACTGAAGCTTTCTTT. Translated, it gives CASRAGGLTEAFF.

The chain carries TRBV2 and TRBJ2-7; 12 bases map to TRBD2. Germline V gene data show CDR1 as SNHLY and CDR2 as FYNNEI. CDR3 length: 15 residues. The trim removed 6 bases at V and 2 bases at J, leaving 5 bases unmatched. CDR3 coding DNA: TGTGCCAGCAGCATGACTAGCGGGAGAACCTACGAGCAGTACTTC. This encodes CASSMTSGRTYEQYF.